This T cell receptor (beta chain) was found in a study of cytomegalovirus exposure and HLA in healthy donors. Study-wide results and caveats: Among immune exposure information, only CMV serostatus was available. A previous analysis found most TCR beta V segments productive roughly 87% or roughly 30% of the time.

Remarks on this clone: Antigen specificity is unknown.

The PCR ran on 60 Vbeta and 13 Jbeta primers. TCRdb's table, derived via immunoSEQ multiplex PCR, lists solely in-frame clones and lacks some. This sample has about 100,000 clones; about 80% occur once, and the top ten carry 4.1%. This CDR3 has 13 residues. V lost 7 bases and J lost 4; bases outside the gene matches: 1. CDR1 is SQVTM, CDR2 ANQGSEA, per germline. The origin of this receptor is a man in his forties in good health and CMV-seronegative. Sequencing was performed on PBMCs. The V and J genes are TRBV29-1 and TRBJ2-1; 13 positions match TRBD2. The CDR3 coding sequence is TGCAGCGGGACTAGCGGGGGATACAATGAGCAGTTCTTC. It codes for CSGTSGGYNEQFF.